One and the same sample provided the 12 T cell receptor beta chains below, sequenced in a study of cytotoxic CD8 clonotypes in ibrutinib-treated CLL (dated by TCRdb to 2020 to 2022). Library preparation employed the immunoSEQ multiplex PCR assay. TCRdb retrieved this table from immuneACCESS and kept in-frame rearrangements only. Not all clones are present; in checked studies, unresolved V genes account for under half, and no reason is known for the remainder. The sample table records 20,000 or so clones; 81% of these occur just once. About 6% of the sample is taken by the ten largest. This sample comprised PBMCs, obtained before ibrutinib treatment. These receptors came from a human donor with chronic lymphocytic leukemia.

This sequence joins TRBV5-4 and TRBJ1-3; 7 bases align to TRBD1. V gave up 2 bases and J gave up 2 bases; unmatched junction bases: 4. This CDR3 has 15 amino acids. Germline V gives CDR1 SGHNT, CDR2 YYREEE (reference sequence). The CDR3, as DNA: TGTGCCAGCAGCTTTACAGGGGATCCTGGAAACACCATATATTTT. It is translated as CASSFTGDPGNTIYF.

The CDR3 coding sequence is TGTGCCAGCAGTTTGGGGCAGGGCGAAGCGCCCTACACCGGGGAGCTGTTTTTT. The encoded protein is CASSLGQGEAPYTGELFF. V and J are TRBV27 and TRBJ2-2; D might be TRBD1 (5 bases). Germline values: CDR1 MNHEY, CDR2 SMNVEV (reference sequence). The CDR3 totals 18 residues. With 3 bases removed from V and 3 bases from J, the gap between germline ends came to 20 bases.

The CDR3 region is CASSLGETQYF. As DNA, the CDR3 is TGTGCCAGCAGTTTAGGAGAGACCCAGTACTTC. The chain employs TRBV27 and TRBJ2-5; D is undetermined. V was pared by 2 bases and J by 4 bases, with 2 bases between. There are 11 residues in the CDR3. Germline V gives CDR1 MNHEY, CDR2 SMNVEV (reference sequence).

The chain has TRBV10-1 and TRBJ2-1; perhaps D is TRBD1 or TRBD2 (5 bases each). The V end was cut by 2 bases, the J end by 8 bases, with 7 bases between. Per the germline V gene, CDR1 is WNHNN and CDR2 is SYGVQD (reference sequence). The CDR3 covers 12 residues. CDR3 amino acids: CASSEGGYEQFF. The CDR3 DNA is TGCGCCAGCAGTGAGGGGGGTTATGAGCAGTTCTTC.

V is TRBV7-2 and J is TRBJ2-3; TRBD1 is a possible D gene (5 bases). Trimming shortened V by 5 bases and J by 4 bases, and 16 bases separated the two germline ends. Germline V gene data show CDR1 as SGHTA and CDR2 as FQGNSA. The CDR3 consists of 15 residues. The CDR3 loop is CASSAALGASDTQYF. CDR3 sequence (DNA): TGTGCCAGCAGCGCAGCTTTAGGGGCGTCAGATACGCAGTATTTT.

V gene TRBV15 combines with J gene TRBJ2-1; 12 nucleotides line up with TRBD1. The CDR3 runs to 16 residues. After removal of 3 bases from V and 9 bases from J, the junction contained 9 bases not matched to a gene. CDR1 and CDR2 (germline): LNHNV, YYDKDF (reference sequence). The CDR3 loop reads CATSRPDGTGGLEQFF. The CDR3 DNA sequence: TGTGCCACCAGCAGGCCGGACGGGACAGGGGGCCTTGAGCAGTTCTTC.

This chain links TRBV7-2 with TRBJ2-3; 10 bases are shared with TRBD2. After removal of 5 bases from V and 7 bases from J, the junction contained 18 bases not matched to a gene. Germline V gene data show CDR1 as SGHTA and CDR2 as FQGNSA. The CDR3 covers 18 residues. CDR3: CASSPNPAGAGGPNTQYF. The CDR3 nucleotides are TGTGCCAGCAGCCCAAATCCCGCCGGAGCGGGGGGGCCGAATACGCAGTATTTT.

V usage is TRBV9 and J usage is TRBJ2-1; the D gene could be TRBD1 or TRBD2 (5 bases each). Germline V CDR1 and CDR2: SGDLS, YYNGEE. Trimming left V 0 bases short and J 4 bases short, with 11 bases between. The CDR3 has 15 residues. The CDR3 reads CASSVEGTTYNEQFF. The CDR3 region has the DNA TGTGCCAGCAGCGTAGAGGGGACCACATACAATGAGCAGTTCTTC.

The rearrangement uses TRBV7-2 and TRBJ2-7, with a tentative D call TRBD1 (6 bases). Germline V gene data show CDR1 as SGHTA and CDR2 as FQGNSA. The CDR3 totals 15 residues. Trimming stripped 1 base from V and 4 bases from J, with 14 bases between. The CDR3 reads CASSLVVRGKYEQYF. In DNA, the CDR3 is TGTGCCAGCAGCTTAGTGGTCAGGGGAAAGTACGAGCAGTACTTC.

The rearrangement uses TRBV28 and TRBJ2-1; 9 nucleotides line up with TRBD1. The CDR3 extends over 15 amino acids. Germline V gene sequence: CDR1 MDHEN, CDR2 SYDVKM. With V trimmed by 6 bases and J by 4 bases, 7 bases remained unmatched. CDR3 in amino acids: CASSRTGVAYNEQFF. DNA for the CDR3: TGTGCCAGCAGCCGGACAGGGGTCGCATACAATGAGCAGTTCTTC.

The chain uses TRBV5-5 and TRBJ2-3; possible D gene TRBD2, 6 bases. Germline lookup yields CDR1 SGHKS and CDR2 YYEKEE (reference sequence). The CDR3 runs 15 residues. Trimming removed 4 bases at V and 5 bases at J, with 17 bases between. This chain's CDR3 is CASSGRDGPRDTQYF. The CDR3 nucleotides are TGTGCCAGCAGCGGGCGGGACGGACCCCGAGATACGCAGTATTTT.

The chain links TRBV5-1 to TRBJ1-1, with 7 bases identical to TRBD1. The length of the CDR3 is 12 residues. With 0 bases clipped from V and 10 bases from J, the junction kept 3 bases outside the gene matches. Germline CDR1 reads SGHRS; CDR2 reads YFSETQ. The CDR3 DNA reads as TGCGCCAGCAGCTTGGGACAGGGAGGAGCTTTCTTT. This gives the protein CASSLGQGGAFF.